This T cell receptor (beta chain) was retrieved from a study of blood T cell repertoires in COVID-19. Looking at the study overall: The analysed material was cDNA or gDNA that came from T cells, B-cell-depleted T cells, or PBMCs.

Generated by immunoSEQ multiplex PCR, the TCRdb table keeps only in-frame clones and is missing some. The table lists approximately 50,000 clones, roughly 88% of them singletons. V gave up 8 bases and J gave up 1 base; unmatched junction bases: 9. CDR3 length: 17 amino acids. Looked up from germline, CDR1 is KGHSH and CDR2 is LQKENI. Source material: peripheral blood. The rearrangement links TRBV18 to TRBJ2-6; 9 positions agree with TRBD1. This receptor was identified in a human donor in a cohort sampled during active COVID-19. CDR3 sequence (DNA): TGTGCCAGCCCCCCGGGACAGGGACGATCTGGGGCCAACGTCCTGACTTTC. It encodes CASPPGQGRSGANVLTF.